This T cell receptor (beta chain) emerged from a study of T cells in tuberculosis. Study-level findings and limits: Active tuberculosis TCR-alpha repertoires lay closer to GMM-specific TCRs than IGRA-negative controls, suggesting clonal expansion. The TCR-beta difference was not significant; alpha differences partly reflected length.

As for this clone: Its cognate antigen is unknown.

The method was immunoSEQ multiplex PCR; TCRdb's version includes in-frame clones alone and lacks a portion of them. The sample holds around 22,000 clones, roughly 96% seen once. Germline loops: CDR1 MNHNS, CDR2 SASEGT. The CDR3 is made up of 16 amino acids. Between the trimmed V and J ends, which lost 1 base and 2 bases, there was a span of 13 bases. Sequenced input: PBMCs. The sequence was collected from a donor aged 10-29 years with latent tuberculosis or without tuberculosis infection. This chain connects TRBV6-1 to TRBJ2-3, with D possibly being TRBD1 (7 bases). The CDR3 is CASSEVGRGVTDTQYF. CDR3 nucleotide sequence: TGTGCCAGCAGTGAAGTTGGCAGGGGGGTCACAGATACGCAGTATTTT.